This passage covers 25 T cell receptor beta chains from one sample sequenced in a study of blood T cells in healthy people across ages. With a J-beta primer mix and a sample-barcoded 5' primer, a second PCR ran about 6 to 11 cycles. TCRdb analysed the 5' RACE reads with MiXCR anew, one entry per CDR3 protein. The data hold 700,000 or so distinct CDR3 sequences, with roughly two fifths observed a single time. Sequences were obtained from blood. Receptors were obtained from an elderly man in good health.

This clonotype was counted a single time. Being one base from a much bigger clone, this may be a read error. The chain is built from TRBV4-3 and TRBJ1-3; no clear D gene. The CDR3 spans 13 residues. In germline, CDR1 is LGHNA, CDR2 YSLEER. As DNA, the CDR3 is TGCGCCAGCAGCCAAGGATCGGGAAACACCACATATTTT. Translating gives CASSQGSGNTTYF.

V gene TRBV6-1 combines with J gene TRBJ2-5; 8 positions match TRBD2. CDR3 length: 14 residues. Trimming cost V 7 bases and J 2 bases; bases outside gene matches: 6. Germline CDR1 is MNHNS and CDR2 is SASEGT. Here the CDR3 DNA reads TGTGCCAGCATCCGCGGGGGGCTGCAAGAGACCCAGTACTTC. It encodes CASIRGGLQETQYF.

The chain combines TRBV7-9 with TRBJ2-7, with 9 positions matching TRBD1. J gave up 5 bases and V 3 bases, and 8 bases lay outside the gene matches. The CDR3 length is 15 residues. Germline loops: CDR1 SEHNR, CDR2 FQNEAQ (reference sequence). CDR3 sequence: CASSFRDRDVDEQYF. CDR3 nucleotides: TGTGCCAGCAGCTTCCGGGACAGGGATGTTGACGAGCAGTACTTC.

This clonotype has just a few counts. The rearrangement joins TRBV6-1 to TRBJ2-1, with a possible D match to TRBD1 (6 bases). V lost 4 bases and J 7 bases, leaving 11 bases between the germline ends. The V gene's germline CDR1 is MNHNS and CDR2 SASEGT. This CDR3 has 13 amino acids. The CDR3 here is CASSGDRRNEQFF. CDR3 DNA sequence: TGTGCCAGCAGTGGTGACAGGCGTAATGAGCAGTTCTTC.

This clonotype turned up a few times. The CDR3 DNA sequence: TGCAGCGTCACTAGCGGCCAAGAGACCCAGTACTTC. Translating gives CSVTSGQETQYF. The chain combines TRBV29-1 with TRBJ2-5; 8 positions match TRBD2. The trim removed 6 bases at V and 1 base at J, leaving 1 base unmatched. CDR3 size: 12 residues. CDR1 and CDR2 (germline): SQVTM, ANQGSEA.

Notes on this clonotype: An end of the junction differs from the germline gene, which may be a read error. The V and J genes are TRBV7-2 and TRBJ2-1, with D possibly TRBD1 on 5 matching bases. From germline, CDR1 is SGHTA and CDR2 FQGNSA. The CDR3 contains 16 residues. CDR3 sequence: CASSLEGRVGYNKQFF. The DNA for the CDR3 is TGTGCCAGCAGCTTAGAGGGCAGGGTAGGATACAATAAGCAGTTCTTC.

The chain joins TRBV6-5 to TRBJ1-4; TRBD1 agrees at 10 bases. The CDR3 extends over 15 amino acids. Losses at the gene ends were 6 bases for V and 8 bases for J; bases not matched to a gene: 9. From germline, CDR1 is MNHEY and CDR2 SVGAGI. The CDR3: CASRATGQGEEKLFF. CDR3 nucleotide sequence: TGTGCCAGCAGGGCTACCGGACAGGGGGAGGAAAAACTGTTTTTT.

The table lists this clonotype with a few counts. V usage is TRBV4-2 and J usage is TRBJ2-1; TRBD2 matches 11 bases. Germline CDR1 is LGHNA and CDR2 is YNFKEQ. The CDR3 length is 15 residues. With V trimmed by 0 bases and J by 8 bases, 3 bases remained unmatched. In DNA form, the CDR3 reads TGTGCCAGCAGCCAAGAACTAGCGGGAGTGCATGAGCAGTTCTTC. Its protein product is CASSQELAGVHEQFF.

The chain uses TRBV20-1 and TRBJ2-1; 9 bases are shared with TRBD2. The germline V gene encodes CDR1 DFQATT and CDR2 SNEGSKA (reference sequence). The CDR3 sequence is 15 residues long. J lost 4 bases, V lost 0 bases, and 4 bases had no gene match. CDR3 nucleotides: TGCAGTGCTAGAGATGGCGGGAGGGCGTACAATGAGCAGTTCTTC. As protein: CSARDGGRAYNEQFF.

The chain combines TRBV7-2 with TRBJ2-7; 8 bases align to TRBD2. Per the germline V gene, CDR1 is SGHTA and CDR2 is FQGNSA. The CDR3 contains 16 residues. V was clipped by 6 bases and J by 0 bases; unmatched bases: 10. CDR3 nucleotide sequence: TGTGCCAGCAGAAAAGGGGTTAGCGGGGCCTCCTACGAGCAGTACTTC. Translation gives CASRKGVSGASYEQYF.

This rearrangement joins TRBV20-1 to TRBJ2-7, with 7 bases identical to TRBD2. The CDR3 runs 15 residues. With 3 bases clipped from V and 3 bases from J, the junction kept 11 bases outside the gene matches. Germline-derived CDR1 and CDR2 are DFQATT and SNEGSKA (reference sequence). CDR3 amino acids: CSARGEGLAVYEQYF. The CDR3 nucleotides read TGCAGTGCTAGGGGGGAAGGGCTAGCGGTCTACGAGCAGTACTTC.

CDR3 residues: CASSLALNIQYF. CDR3 coding DNA: TGTGCCAGCAGCTTGGCCCTGAACATTCAGTACTTC. This chain links TRBV5-6 with TRBJ2-4, with no clear D. V shed 0 bases and J shed 7 bases, with 5 bases lying between them. Germline V lookup: CDR1 SGHDT, CDR2 YYEEEE. The CDR3 contains 12 residues.

This sequence joins TRBV7-2 and TRBJ2-7, with D uncertain. Deletions cut 0 bases from V and 6 bases from J, with 6 bases between. Germline V gene lookup returns CDR1 SGHTA and CDR2 FQGNSA. The CDR3 covers 12 residues. Here the CDR3 reads CASSLALCEQYF. The CDR3 nucleotides are TGTGCCAGCAGCTTAGCGCTCTGCGAGCAGTACTTC.

The CDR3: CASSLTRQVAEQYF. The CDR3 bases are TGTGCCAGCAGCCTAACGAGACAGGTGGCCGAGCAGTACTTC. V usage is TRBV7-9 and J usage is TRBJ2-7; possibly TRBD1 for D (6 bases). V was clipped by 5 bases and J by 6 bases, with 17 bases between them. The CDR3 totals 14 residues. Germline values: CDR1 SEHNR, CDR2 FQNEAQ (reference sequence).

This rearrangement joins TRBV7-9 to TRBJ2-5; 9 bases map to TRBD1. The J call may be faulty, since TRBJ2-7 better matches the DNA end. CDR3 length equals 13 residues. Germline values: CDR1 SEHNR, CDR2 FQNEAQ (reference sequence). The CDR3 nucleotides read TGTGCCAGCAGCGCGGGACAGGGTTCCGAGCAGTACTTC. Residues: CASSAGQGSEQYF.

In its sample, this clonotype was seen a few times. The V and J genes are TRBV20-1 and TRBJ2-3; D is perhaps TRBD2 (6 bases). The germline gives CDR1 DFQATT, CDR2 SNEGSKA (reference sequence). Deletions cut 0 bases from V and 3 bases from J, with 10 bases between. The CDR3 extends over 14 amino acids. The CDR3 protein is CSARDSGVTDTQYF. CDR3 sequence (DNA): TGCAGTGCTAGAGATTCGGGGGTTACAGATACGCAGTATTTT.

This clonotype came up a few times. The chain is built from TRBV6-1 and TRBJ1-2, with a tentative D call TRBD1 (5 bases). The CDR3 extends over 14 amino acids. Germline loops: CDR1 MNHNS, CDR2 SASEGT. Deletions cut 8 bases from V and 0 bases from J, with 13 bases between. Written as DNA, the CDR3 is TGTGCCAGCGTGAGGCAGGGCCCTAACTATGGCTACACCTTC. This gives the protein CASVRQGPNYGYTF.

This clonotype was recorded at least ten times. V gene TRBV7-3 combines with J gene TRBJ2-5; D ambiguous. V was cut by 2 bases and J by 2 bases, with 6 bases left in between. Germline CDR1 reads SGHTA; CDR2 reads FQGTGA. CDR3 length: 13 residues. CDR3 residues: CASSLGKQETQYF. The CDR3 region has the DNA TGTGCCAGCAGCTTAGGAAAGCAAGAGACCCAGTACTTC.

The sample holds a few counts of this clonotype. V is TRBV7-6 and J is TRBJ2-2; 10 nucleotides align to TRBD2. From germline, CDR1 is SGHVS and CDR2 FNYEAQ. J was trimmed by 1 base and V by 5 bases; bases with no gene match: 7. This CDR3 has 17 amino acids. CDR3 coding DNA: TGTGCCAGCAGCATTGGCCGGACTAGCGGGAACACCGGGGAGCTGTTTTTT. Its translation: CASSIGRTSGNTGELFF.

The chain joins TRBV6-5 to TRBJ2-1; 8 positions agree with TRBD2. The germline V gene has CDR1 MNHEY and CDR2 SVGAGI. This CDR3 region has 13 residues. The V and J ends lost 6 bases and 13 bases, in that order; junction bases with no gene match: 11. CDR3 DNA sequence: TGTGCCAGCAGAAAGGGACTAGTTGAGACCCAGTTCTTC. Translated: CASRKGLVETQFF.

About this clonotype itself: The junction departs from the called germline gene at one end, perhaps through a read error. The rearrangement joins TRBV14 to TRBJ2-7, with 7 nucleotides matching TRBD1. Germline V gives CDR1 SGHDN, CDR2 FVKESK. The CDR3 contains 16 residues. CDR3 DNA sequence: TGTGCCTGCAGCCCTCCCCCGAGACAGGGAACCTACGAGCAGTACTTC. It translates to CACSPPPRQGTYEQYF.

This clonotype was counted only a few times. V is TRBV6-2 or TRBV6-3 and J is TRBJ2-1; TRBD1 matches 9 bases. This CDR3 has 16 amino acids. Trimming took 6 bases from V and 6 from J; bases not matched to a gene: 12. Germline V gene lookup returns CDR1 MNHEY and CDR2 SVGEGT. The CDR3 region has the DNA TGTGCCAGCAGCCCCGGACAGGGGAGAGAGTTCAATGAGCAGTTCTTC. It is translated as CASSPGQGREFNEQFF.

This clonotype was seen a few times. V gene TRBV5-1 combines with J gene TRBJ1-5, with D unresolved. This CDR3 region has 15 residues. Between the trimmed V and J ends, which lost 0 bases and 2 bases, there was a span of 9 bases. Germline V gene sequence: CDR1 SGHRS, CDR2 YFSETQ. CDR3: CASSLAGGGNQPQHF. CDR3 DNA sequence: TGCGCCAGCAGCTTGGCCGGCGGGGGCAATCAGCCCCAGCATTTT.

The chain carries TRBV10-3 and TRBJ2-1; 7 nucleotides line up with TRBD1. The CDR3 totals 15 residues. Germline trimming cut 4 bases from V and 6 bases from J; bases unmatched to any gene: 9. Germline loops: CDR1 ENHRY, CDR2 SYGVKD. The CDR3 spells CAISGSTGMFNEQFF. CDR3 DNA sequence: TGTGCCATCAGTGGCTCGACAGGGATGTTCAATGAGCAGTTCTTC.

The count of this clonotype is one. The chain has TRBV3-1 and TRBJ1-2; D is perhaps TRBD1 (6 bases). The CDR3 covers 15 residues. Trimming stripped 0 bases from V and 4 bases from J, with 12 bases between. Germline CDR1 is LGHDT and CDR2 is YNNKEL (reference sequence). The CDR3 reads CASSQDPRGIYGYTF. DNA for the CDR3: TGTGCCAGCAGCCAAGACCCAAGGGGGATCTATGGCTACACCTTC.